This TCR beta chain emerged from a study of shared clonotypes between healthy human individuals. Germline CDR1 ENHRY, CDR2 SYGVKD. The CDR3 has 13 residues. V lost 2 bases and J 5 bases, leaving 9 bases between the germline ends. TCRdb's copy holds only in-frame clones and misses some; the assay was immunoSEQ multiplex PCR. The sample yields about 1 million clones, about three quarters seen once. Memory CD4+ cells were the fraction left after CD45RA+ naive selection. Of note for this clone: The same CDR3 arises from other DNA sequences in this sample as well.

This receptor was taken from a man aged 18 to 30 in good health. The chain has TRBV10-3 and TRBJ2-5, with D possibly matching TRBD1 (5 bases). Input material: memory CD4+ T cells sorted from blood. Regarding subset: CD45RA-negative fraction. CDR3 loop: CAISESRAETQYF. CDR3 nucleotides: TGTGCCATCAGTGAGAGCAGGGCGGAGACCCAGTACTTC.